This is a list of T cell receptor beta chains from one sample in a study of cytomegalovirus exposure and HLA in healthy donors. Using immunoSEQ multiplex PCR, the repertoire was profiled, and TCRdb retains in-frame clones only, with some absent. The sample shows roughly 130,000 clones, roughly 89% of them seen only once. The sample taken for sequencing was PBMCs. All receptors come from a woman between 18 and 29 years old in good health and CMV-seropositive. CDR3s include the opening cysteine and the closing phenylalanine or tryptophan. The order of the fields is V gene, clone size, D gene, J gene, CDR3 protein, CDR3 DNA. A D gene is named only where the DNA matches it firmly. A clone size is listed for some rows: how often the clone was seen (once, few, many), or a class if it is expanded.

TRBV4-2	-	-	TRBJ2-7	CASSQDSTVSYEQYF	TGTGCCAGCAGCCAAGATAGCACCGTAAGCTACGAGCAGTACTTC
TRBV5-6	-	TRBD1	TRBJ2-7	CASSWGQSYEQYF	TGTGCCAGCAGCTGGGGACAGTCCTACGAGCAGTACTTC
TRBV28	-	-	TRBJ1-1	CASGPQGTEAFF	TGTGCCAGCGGGCCACAGGGAACTGAAGCTTTCTTT
TRBV7-7	-	TRBD1	TRBJ2-2	CASGGLRGPNTGELFF	TGTGCCAGCGGGGGACTCAGGGGGCCGAACACCGGGGAGCTGTTTTTT
TRBV21-1	-	-	TRBJ2-1	CASSKVVTGGPYNEQFF	TGTGCCAGCAGCAAAGTTGTGACAGGGGGCCCCTACAATGAGCAGTTCTTC
TRBV27	-	-	TRBJ1-6	CASSPPRSPLHF	TGTGCCAGCAGTCCCCCCCGTTCACCCCTCCACTTT
TRBV12-5	once	-	TRBJ1-4	CASGLALVGKLFF	TGTGCTAGTGGCCTCGCCCTAGTCGGGAAACTGTTTTTT
TRBV30	-	-	TRBJ1-2	CAWSVPAGGYTF	TGTGCCTGGAGTGTACCCGCAGGGGGCTACACCTTC
TRBV7-9	-	TRBD1	TRBJ2-1	CASSPHRQGPARTYNEQFF	TGTGCCAGCAGCCCCCACCGACAGGGGCCGGCGCGTACCTACAATGAGCAGTTCTTC
TRBV29-1	-	TRBD2	TRBJ2-1	CSVERLAGGNEQFF	TGCAGCGTTGAACGACTAGCGGGGGGCAATGAGCAGTTCTTC
TRBV5-1	-	TRBD1	TRBJ2-7	CASSLQGASYEQYF	TGCGCCAGCAGCTTGCAGGGGGCGTCCTACGAGCAGTACTTC
TRBV7-2	once	TRBD1	TRBJ2-7	CASSPSRGTSYEQYF	TGTGCCAGCAGCCCTTCCAGGGGGACCTCCTACGAGCAGTACTTC
TRBV28	-	TRBD1	TRBJ2-2	CASTLMRGQGWRELFF	TGTGCCAGCACTCTAATGCGTGGACAGGGGTGGCGGGAGCTGTTTTTT
TRBV9	-	-	TRBJ1-4	CASSVEGGPTNEKLFF	TGTGCCAGCAGCGTAGAGGGGGGGCCGACTAATGAAAAACTGTTTTTT
TRBV19	once	-	TRBJ1-5	CASYQRGHSNQPQHF	TGTGCCAGCTACCAAAGGGGACATAGCAATCAGCCCCAGCATTTT
TRBV6-4	-	-	TRBJ2-2	CASSSAQYTGELFF	TGTGCCAGCAGTTCAGCGCAGTACACCGGGGAGCTGTTTTTT
TRBV6-5	-	-	TRBJ1-1	CASSQRRNTEAFF	TGTGCCAGCAGTCAAAGGAGGAACACTGAAGCTTTCTTT
TRBV9	-	-	TRBJ2-7	CASSVGGSTYEQYF	TGTGCCAGCAGCGTAGGGGGCAGCACCTACGAGCAGTACTTC
TRBV30	-	-	TRBJ1-4	CAWTGGGLNEKLFF	TGTGCCTGGACCGGAGGTGGATTAAATGAAAAACTGTTTTTT
TRBV19	-	TRBD1	TRBJ2-4	CASRHRGLENIQYF	TGTGCCAGTAGACACAGGGGGCTTGAAAACATTCAGTACTTC